These 26 T cell receptor beta chains were all obtained from the same sample, sequenced in a study of cytomegalovirus exposure and HLA in healthy donors. Primers included in the PCR were 60 Vbeta and 13 Jbeta primers. The repertoire was sequenced with immunoSEQ multiplex PCR; TCRdb's copy has only in-frame clones and lacks some. In the table there are approximately 160,000 clones, roughly 80% of which are singletons. The material sequenced was PBMCs. These receptors were collected from a human donor in good health.

The chain recombines TRBV14 with TRBJ1-5; no firm D call. In germline, CDR1 is SGHDN, CDR2 FVKESK. CDR3 length: 13 residues. V was pared by 0 bases and J by 5 bases, with 5 bases between. DNA of the CDR3: TGTGCCAGCAGCCAAGATGAGCATCAGCCCCAGCATTTT. It encodes CASSQDEHQPQHF.

This chain joins TRBV2 and TRBJ2-1; 8 positions agree with TRBD2. V trimming: 7 bases; J trimming: 14 bases; junction bases outside the gene matches: 13. The CDR3 has 13 amino acids. Germline V gene lookup returns CDR1 SNHLY and CDR2 FYNNEI. CDR3 nucleotide sequence: TGTGCCAGCAAGGTAGCGGGGAATGGAGGCGAGTTCTTC. Protein: CASKVAGNGGEFF.

This chain links TRBV7-2 with TRBJ1-1; D call uncertain. CDR1 and CDR2 from the germline V gene are SGHTA and FQGNSA. V was trimmed by 8 bases and J by 4 bases, leaving 11 bases between them. This CDR3 comprises 12 residues. The CDR3 sequence is CASGRRSTEAFF. CDR3 sequence (DNA): TGTGCCAGCGGACGGAGGAGCACTGAAGCTTTCTTT.

This rearrangement joins TRBV29-1 to TRBJ1-1; weak D call: TRBD1 (5 bases). V lost 3 bases to trimming and J lost 4 bases, with 9 bases between them. The CDR3 is 12 residues long. Per germline, CDR1 SQVTM and CDR2 ANQGSEA. CDR3 coding DNA: TGCAGCGTTGAGGGGGGAGTCACTGAAGCTTTCTTT. Translating it yields CSVEGGVTEAFF.

V and J are TRBV25-1 and TRBJ1-2, with D maybe TRBD1 (6 bases). V lost 3 bases and J 7 bases, leaving 21 bases between the germline ends. CDR3 length equals 16 residues. From germline, CDR1 is MGHDK and CDR2 SYGVNS. In nucleotides, the CDR3 is TGTGCCAGCAGTGACCAGGGGCCACAGGGAAGTAGTGGCTACACCTTC. Protein product: CASSDQGPQGSSGYTF.

This clone was observed a few times. CDR3 nucleotides: TGCGCCAGCAGCCCCGGGACTAGCGGGGGGCTATGGGATACGCAGTATTTT. Its translation is CASSPGTSGGLWDTQYF. The V and J genes are TRBV5-1 and TRBJ2-3, with 15 positions matching TRBD2. The CDR3 extends over 17 amino acids. The J segment lost 6 bases and the V segment lost 4 bases, leaving 9 bases of the junction unmatched. Germline V gene data show CDR1 as SGHRS and CDR2 as YFSETQ.

The genes are TRBV7-9 and TRBJ2-3, with TRBD1 matching 7 bases. V dropped 2 bases and J dropped 2; count of bases not matched to a gene: 4. The germline gives CDR1 SEHNR, CDR2 FQNEAQ (reference sequence). The CDR3 sequence is 15 residues long. The CDR3 nucleotides read TGTGCCAGCAGCTTAAGACAGGGTAACACAGATACGCAGTATTTT. It codes for CASSLRQGNTDTQYF.

J is TRBJ2-1 and V is TRBV7-3; D may be TRBD2 (5 bases). From germline, CDR1 is SGHTA and CDR2 FQGTGA. This CDR3 contains 14 residues. V lost 2 bases and J lost 5, with 10 bases in between. CDR3 nucleotide sequence: TGTGCCAGCAGCTTATCCTCGGGGAACAATGAGCAGTTCTTC. It is translated as CASSLSSGNNEQFF.

This clone was detected only once. V usage is TRBV4-3 and J usage is TRBJ2-7, with TRBD2 identical over 10 bases. Germline V CDR1 and CDR2: LGHNA, YSLEER. The V segment lost 0 bases and the J segment 5 bases; nucleotides outside the gene matches: 13. This CDR3 region has 18 residues. This CDR3 reads CASSQDRSGGSHINEQYF. CDR3 DNA sequence: TGCGCCAGCAGCCAAGACCGTAGCGGGGGGAGTCATATAAACGAGCAGTACTTC.

This clone was recorded a few times. The chain has TRBV4-1 and TRBJ2-3; weak D call: TRBD1 (6 bases). The V and J ends lost 1 base and 2 bases respectively, with 7 bases between them. The CDR3 sequence is 14 residues long. Germline V lookup: CDR1 MGHRA, CDR2 YSYEKL. CDR3 nucleotide sequence: TGCGCCAGCAGCCAAGGGGGGCCCACAGATACGCAGTATTTT. The encoded protein is CASSQGGPTDTQYF.

Concerning this clone itself: Other DNA sequences in this sample translate to the same CDR3. The chain has TRBV4-3 and TRBJ2-1, with 7 positions matching TRBD2. V trimming: 0 bases; J trimming: 3 bases; junction bases outside the gene matches: 5. This CDR3 region has 16 residues. Germline CDR1 is LGHNA and CDR2 is YSLEER. The DNA for the CDR3 is TGCGCCAGCAGCCAAGAGGGTGGCGGGGGCTACAATGAGCAGTTCTTC. Encoded protein: CASSQEGGGGYNEQFF.

This clone was seen a few times. This chain uses TRBV29-1 with TRBJ1-2; D uncertain. The germline V and J ends were trimmed by 4 bases and 6 bases, with 9 bases remaining between them. The CDR3 extends over 11 amino acids. Germline CDR1 is SQVTM and CDR2 is ANQGSEA. CDR3 bases: TGCAGCGTTGTGAGTATGGATGGCTACACCTTC. Protein sequence: CSVVSMDGYTF. Complete variable domain (other parts from reference TRBV29-1 and TRBJ1-2): SAVISQKPSRDICQRGTSLTIQCQVDSQVTMMFWYRQQPGQSLTLIATANQGSEATYESGFVIDKFPISRPNLTFSTLTVSNMSPEDSSIYLCSVVSMDGYTFGSGTRLTVV.

The V gene is TRBV4-3, the J gene TRBJ1-2; 9 nucleotides agree with TRBD1. Germline CDR1 and CDR2: LGHNA and YSLEER. After removal of 7 bases from V and 8 bases from J, the junction contained 11 bases not matched to a gene. The CDR3 is 14 residues long. This CDR3 is CASNRLGQGKGYTF. DNA of the CDR3: TGCGCCAGCAATCGGCTTGGACAGGGGAAAGGCTACACCTTC.

The gene calls are TRBV11-2 and TRBJ2-7; perhaps TRBD2 as D (5 bases). Trimming shortened V by 5 bases and J by 4 bases, and 9 bases separated the two germline ends. Germline V CDR1 and CDR2: SGHAT, FQNNGV. The CDR3 is 12 residues long. CDR3 in DNA: TGTGCCAGCAGCGGGAGCGGTTACGAGCAGTACTTC. Its protein product is CASSGSGYEQYF.

The chain employs TRBV5-1 and TRBJ2-3, with 7 bases that match TRBD1. The CDR3 is made up of 15 amino acids. Losses at the gene ends were 6 bases for V and 3 bases for J; bases not matched to a gene: 10. The germline gives CDR1 SGHRS, CDR2 YFSETQ. The CDR3 nucleotides read TGCGCCAGCACCCTAGTGACAGGGACAACAGATACGCAGTATTTT. It encodes CASTLVTGTTDTQYF. Full variable domain (outside the CDR3, taken from reference TRBV5-1 and TRBJ2-3): KAGVTQTPRYLIKTRGQQVTLSCSPISGHRSVSWYQQTPGQGLQFLFEYFSETQRNKGNFPGRFSGRQFSNSRSEMNVSTLELGDSALYLCASTLVTGTTDTQYFGPGTRLTVL.

This clone was seen only once. V usage is TRBV28 and J usage is TRBJ1-5; D gene unclear. The CDR3 is 13 residues long. V gave up 10 bases and J gave up 4 bases, with 14 bases separating them. Per the germline V gene, CDR1 is MDHEN and CDR2 is SYDVKM. CDR3 nucleotide sequence: TGTGCCACCTTACACCCCAAGAATCAGCCCCAGCATTTT. Protein: CATLHPKNQPQHF.

Here the CDR3 reads CASSGTGGGEYF. In nucleotides, the CDR3 is TGTGCCAGCAGCGGGACAGGGGGCGGTGAGTACTTC. The V gene is TRBV5-6, the J gene TRBJ2-7; 12 nucleotides align to TRBD1. Per the germline V gene, CDR1 is SGHDT and CDR2 is YYEEEE. The V segment lost 4 bases and the J segment 11 bases; nucleotides outside the gene matches: 4. The CDR3 length is 12 residues.

This chain connects TRBV7-8 to TRBJ1-6; D not resolved. Trimming took off 5 bases at V and 0 bases at J, with 11 bases between the two ends. This CDR3 comprises 16 residues. Germline values: CDR1 SGHVS, CDR2 FQNEAQ. The CDR3 DNA sequence: TGTGCCAGCAGCCGAGGCCCGAGCTCCTATAATTCACCCCTCCACTTT. It translates to CASSRGPSSYNSPLHF.

V gene TRBV19 combines with J gene TRBJ2-7; 7 nucleotides agree with TRBD1. Per germline, CDR1 LNHDA and CDR2 SQIVND (reference sequence). The CDR3 is 15 amino acids. With V trimmed by 6 bases and J by 0 bases, 8 bases remained unmatched. The CDR3 nucleotides read TGTGCCAGTAGCCCCGGACAGGCTACCTCCTACGAGCAGTACTTC. Its protein product is CASSPGQATSYEQYF.

The genes are TRBV9 and TRBJ2-5; TRBD1 is a possible D gene (5 bases). Between the trimmed V and J ends, which lost 4 bases and 0 bases, there was a span of 10 bases. This CDR3 is built from 14 residues. The germline V gene encodes CDR1 SGDLS and CDR2 YYNGEE. The CDR3 spells CASSPRQNQETQYF. CDR3 nucleotide sequence: TGTGCCAGCAGCCCGAGACAGAACCAAGAGACCCAGTACTTC.

The chain couples TRBV29-1 to TRBJ2-2, with 7 positions matching TRBD1. This CDR3 contains 14 residues. Trimming removed 1 base from V and 2 bases from J; junction bases left unmatched: 1. Germline CDR1 reads SQVTM; CDR2 reads ANQGSEA. DNA for the CDR3: TGCAGCGTTGAAGGGGACAGAAACACCGGGGAGCTGTTTTTT. Its translation is CSVEGDRNTGELFF.

The V and J genes are TRBV5-1 and TRBJ1-6; maybe TRBD1 (6 bases). Germline lookup yields CDR1 SGHRS and CDR2 YFSETQ. The CDR3 spans 16 residues. Trimming removed 0 bases at V and 6 bases at J, with 13 bases between. The CDR3 coding sequence is TGCGCCAGCAGCTTGGAGGCAGGGGTTGCTAATTCACCCCTCCACTTT. It yields the protein CASSLEAGVANSPLHF.

The chain couples TRBV25-1 to TRBJ1-2; no definite D call. V lost 5 bases to trimming and J lost 5 bases, with 12 bases between them. CDR1 is MGHDK and CDR2 is SYGVNS in the germline V gene. The CDR3 extends over 13 amino acids. In DNA, the CDR3 is TGTGCCAGCAGTCATCAGGCGACATATGGCTACACCTTC. This encodes CASSHQATYGYTF.

A single count supports this clone. CDR3 DNA sequence: TGTGCCATCAGGGGGACAGGACTTGAAGCTTTCTTT. Translating gives CAIRGTGLEAFF. The rearrangement uses TRBV10-3 and TRBJ1-1; 8 nucleotides align to TRBD1. The V segment lost 6 bases and the J segment 7 bases; nucleotides outside the gene matches: 4. This CDR3 region has 12 residues. Germline V gene lookup returns CDR1 ENHRY and CDR2 SYGVKD.

V usage is TRBV5-4 and J usage is TRBJ2-2; D not resolved. Trimming shortened V by 6 bases and J by 0 bases, and 12 bases separated the two germline ends. CDR3 length equals 15 residues. Looked up from germline, CDR1 is SGHNT and CDR2 is YYREEE (reference sequence). For the CDR3, the DNA is TGTGCCAGCACCCACGGTCACGCGAACACCGGGGAGCTGTTTTTT. This codes for CASTHGHANTGELFF.

The gene calls are TRBV2 and TRBJ1-2; the match to TRBD1 covers 7 bases. V was pared by 5 bases and J by 0 bases, with 6 bases of the junction left unmatched. Germline V gives CDR1 SNHLY, CDR2 FYNNEI. The CDR3 consists of 15 residues. The CDR3 DNA sequence: TGTGCCAGCAGTAGGGGACAGAGTTCTAACTATGGCTACACCTTC. It yields the protein CASSRGQSSNYGYTF.